These T cell receptor beta chains were read from a single sample in a study of CD4+ T cells in melanoma. Data came from immunoSEQ multiplex PCR; TCRdb stores just in-frame clones and leaves some out. The profile shows about 5,700 clones, roughly 70% of them singletons. Specimen: cells from a culture (not recorded whether cultured in vitro). The receptors originated from a human donor with melanoma. CDR3s include the opening cysteine and the closing phenylalanine or tryptophan. The D gene is left open where the match is weak. Size is omitted from some rows. Given values are once, few, many or a class for expanded clones.

TRBD1	TRBJ1-1	TRBV3-1/TRBV3-2	14	.	TGTGCCAGCAGCCCAACCGGACAGGGCGCTGAAGCTTTCTTT	CASSPTGQGAEAFF
.	TRBJ2-1	TRBV11-2	11	.	TGTGCCAGCAGTCACACTGATGAGCAGTTCTTC	CASSHTDEQFF
TRBD2	TRBJ2-7	TRBV5-4	14	few	TGTGCCAGCAGCTGGGGGACTACCTCCTACGAGCAGTACTTC	CASSWGTTSYEQYF
TRBD2	TRBJ2-2	TRBV11-2	16	once	TGTGCCAGCAGCTTAGATTCTAGCGGGAACACCGGGGAGCTGTTTTTT	CASSLDSSGNTGELFF
.	TRBJ1-1	TRBV3-1/TRBV3-2	14	.	TGTGCCAGCAGCCAAGTGACAGGGAACACTGAAGCTTTCTTT	CASSQVTGNTEAFF
.	TRBJ1-1	TRBV13	14	.	TGTGCCAGCAGCTTAGGGGGTGCGAACACTGAAGCTTTCTTT	CASSLGGANTEAFF
.	TRBJ1-5	TRBV19	14	few	TGTGCCAGTAGTTCAAACCCGGTCGGGCAGCCCCAGCATTTT	CASSSNPVGQPQHF
.	TRBJ2-3	TRBV7-9	14	.	TGTGCCAGCAGCTTAGAGCGGTCCACAGATACGCAGTATTTT	CASSLERSTDTQYF
TRBD1	TRBJ1-2	TRBV4-1	17	medium-sized	TGCGCCAGCAGCCAAGATCGAGGGACAGGCGGATCGAGCGGCTACACCTTC	CASSQDRGTGGSSGYTF
TRBD1	TRBJ1-6	TRBV5-4	15	few	TGTGCCAGCAGCTTGAACAGGGGATTAGGATCACCCCTCCACTTT	CASSLNRGLGSPLHF
.	TRBJ1-6	TRBV7-9	13	.	TGTGCCAGCAGCTTAATGACGGATTCACCCCTCCACTTT	CASSLMTDSPLHF
.	TRBJ2-1	TRBV7-3	15	.	TGTGCCAGCAGCTTAACTCACGGCCAGTACAATGAGCAGTTCTTC	CASSLTHGQYNEQFF
TRBD1	TRBJ2-7	TRBV10-1	15	.	TGCGCCAGCAGCGAGGGACAGGGGTGTGAGTACGAGCAGTACTTC	CASSEGQGCEYEQYF
.	TRBJ2-6	TRBV6-4	16	.	TGTGCCAGCAGTGAACAGGGCCTCTCTGGGGCCAACGTCCTGACTTTC	CASSEQGLSGANVLTF
.	TRBJ1-2	TRBV5-8	13	.	TGTGCCAGCAGCTTGGAGGCCAACTATGGCTACACCTTC	CASSLEANYGYTF
TRBD2	TRBJ2-1	TRBV30	18	.	TGTGCCTGGATGCTAGCGGGGGCCTCACTGAGCTCCTACAATGAGCAGTTCTTC	CAWMLAGASLSSYNEQFF
.	TRBJ1-1	TRBV27	14	.	TGTGCCAGCAGTGACAGACCCCTCGGGCCTGAAGCTTTCTTT	CASSDRPLGPEAFF
TRBD2	TRBJ2-1	TRBV6-6	18	.	TGTGCCAGTAGTCCCTATGGAGGGGTAGCGGGGGTTAGGAATGAGCAGTTCTTC	CASSPYGGVAGVRNEQFF
.	TRBJ2-7	TRBV18	14	.	TGTGCCAGCTCACCGCAGGAGCTTCACTACGAGCAGTACTTC	CASSPQELHYEQYF
TRBD1	TRBJ1-1	TRBV15	22	.	TGTGCCACCAGCAGAGAACCCTTAACTACAGGGGGACAGGGGTCACGTAGCACTGAAGCTTTCTTT	CATSREPLTTGGQGSRSTEAFF